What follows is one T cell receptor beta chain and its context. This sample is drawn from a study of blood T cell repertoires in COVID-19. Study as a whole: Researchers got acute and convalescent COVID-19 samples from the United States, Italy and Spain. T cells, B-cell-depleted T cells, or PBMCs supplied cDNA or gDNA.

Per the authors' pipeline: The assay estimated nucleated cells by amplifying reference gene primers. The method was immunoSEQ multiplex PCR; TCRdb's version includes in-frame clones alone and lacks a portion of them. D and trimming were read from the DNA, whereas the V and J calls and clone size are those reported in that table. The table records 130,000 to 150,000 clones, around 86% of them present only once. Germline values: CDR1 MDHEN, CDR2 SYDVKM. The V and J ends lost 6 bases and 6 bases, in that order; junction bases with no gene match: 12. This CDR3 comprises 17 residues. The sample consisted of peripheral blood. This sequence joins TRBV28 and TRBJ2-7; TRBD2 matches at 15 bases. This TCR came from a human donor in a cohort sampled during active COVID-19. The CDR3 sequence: CASSRTSGRAGSSEQYF. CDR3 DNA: TGTGCCAGCAGCCGGACTAGCGGGAGGGCCGGAAGCTCCGAGCAGTACTTC. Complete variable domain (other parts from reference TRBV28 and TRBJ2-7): DVKVTQSSRYLVKRTGEKVFLECVQDMDHENMFWYRQDPGLGLRLIYFSYDVKMKEKGDIPEGYSVSREKKERFSLILESASTNQTSMYLCASSRTSGRAGSSEQYFGPGTRLTVT.